This passage covers 10 T cell receptor beta chains from one sample sequenced in a study of breast tumors, draining lymph nodes, adjacent tissues. The lymph nodes were axillary draining lymph nodes from breast cancer patients. In TCRdb, the multiplex PCR reads were re-called with MiXCR into one record per CDR3 protein. This sample has about 270,000 distinct CDR3 sequences, with about 30% found just once. Sequenced input: axillary lymph node tissue. Receptors originate from a female donor with breast cancer. Some clones in this sample may be carry-over from other donors' samples.

A few counts support this clonotype. This rearrangement joins TRBV12-3 or TRBV12-4 to TRBJ1-1; 8 bases agree with TRBD1. J gave up 5 bases and V 5 bases, and 10 bases lay outside the gene matches. The CDR3 runs to 15 residues. The CDR3 coding sequence is TGTGCCAGCAGTCAACAACCAGGGGGCGGGACTGAAGCTTTCTTT. This encodes CASSQQPGGGTEAFF.

Ten or more counts support this clonotype. V is TRBV7-3 and J is TRBJ2-1; TRBD2 aligns across 7 bases. This CDR3 region has 15 residues. Per germline, CDR1 SGHTA and CDR2 FQGTGA. Unmatched junction bases numbered 5, after V lost 2 bases and J lost 4 bases. The CDR3 sequence: CASSLGTTFYNEQFF. The CDR3 nucleotides read TGTGCCAGCAGCTTAGGGACTACCTTTTACAATGAGCAGTTCTTC. The variable domain in full, completed from reference TRBV7-3 and TRBJ2-1, reads GAGVSQTPSNKVTEKGKYVELRCDPISGHTALYWYRQSLGQGPEFLIYFQGTGAADDSGLPNDRFFAVRPEGSVSTLKIQRTERGDSAVYLCASSLGTTFYNEQFFGPGTRLTVL.

There are a few counts of this clonotype. CDR3 protein: CASNSPDRPFGYGYTF. The CDR3 coding sequence is TGTGCCAGCAATTCCCCGGACAGGCCCTTCGGCTATGGCTACACCTTC. The rearrangement uses TRBV6-2 or TRBV6-3 and TRBJ1-2, with 7 bases lining up with TRBD1. Trimming removed 7 bases from V and 4 bases from J; junction bases left unmatched: 15. Per germline, CDR1 MNHEY and CDR2 SVGEGT. CDR3 length equals 16 residues.

Worth noting for this clonotype: This could be a read error, since a much larger clone is one nucleotide away. It is likely a read error, because the conserved phenylalanine at the end of the CDR3 is missing. This sequence joins TRBV7-7 and TRBJ2-7; D is ambiguous. Germline values: CDR1 SSHAT, CDR2 FNYEAQ (reference sequence). The CDR3 is 14 amino acids. The chain's CDR3 is CASKPSEASYEQYL. The CDR3 DNA reads TGTGCTAGCAAGCCCTCGGAAGCGTCGTACGAGCAGTACCTC.

As concerns this clonotype: This sequence may be a read error, since a much larger clone differs from it by one base. The chain joins TRBV19 to TRBJ2-7; D tentatively reads TRBD1 or TRBD2 (5 bases each). The CDR3 covers 12 residues. Germline V gene sequence: CDR1 LNHDA, CDR2 SQIVND (reference sequence). The CDR3 sequence is CVSSWDGYEQYF. CDR3 DNA sequence: TGTGTCAGTAGTTGGGACGGTTACGAGCAGTACTTC.

The chain links TRBV2 to TRBJ1-2; 7 bases line up with TRBD1. Trimming at V came to 3 bases and at J to 3 bases, leaving 4 bases not matched to a gene. CDR1 SNHLY and CDR2 FYNNEI come from the germline V gene. This CDR3 has 14 residues. The CDR3 DNA is TGTGCCAGCAGTGAGGTCGGGACAGACTATGGCTACACCTTC. Protein product: CASSEVGTDYGYTF.

In its sample, this clonotype was seen many times. The chain couples TRBV7-8 to TRBJ2-7, with D possibly TRBD1 on 6 matching bases. V lost 4 bases and J lost 2, with 18 bases in between. The V gene's germline CDR1 is SGHVS and CDR2 FQNEAQ. The CDR3 is 16 amino acids. CDR3 region: CASSSASDSKTYEQYF. The DNA for the CDR3 is TGTGCCAGCAGCTCTGCCTCGGACAGCAAAACCTACGAGCAGTACTTC.

The V and J genes are TRBV29-1 and TRBJ2-3, with no clear D. Trimming cost V 4 bases and J 11 bases, with 22 bases left between them. CDR3 length: 14 amino acids. Germline V gene sequence: CDR1 SQVTM, CDR2 ANQGSEA. The CDR3 DNA reads as TGCAGCGTTGTTCCGATCGCGTCCTACAATGAGCAGTATTTT. Protein product: CSVVPIASYNEQYF.

On this clonotype: Because the CDR3's place on the DNA is in doubt, the DNA is left out and the CDR3 is given as listed by TCRdb. The V and J genes are TRBV11-2 and TRBJ2-7. Counting both end residues, the CDR3 totals 19 amino acids. Germline-derived CDR1 and CDR2 are SGHAT and FQNNGV. The CDR3 reads CASSFYICSASISDYEQYF.

The rearrangement uses TRBV2 and TRBJ2-7; TRBD2 agrees at 9 bases. The CDR3 is 16 amino acids. Germline V gene sequence: CDR1 SNHLY, CDR2 FYNNEI. V trimming: 8 bases; J trimming: 4 bases; junction bases outside the gene matches: 15. CDR3 in DNA: TGTGCCAGCTCACCACCTAATAGCGGGAGTGGGTACGAGCAGTACTTC. It translates to CASSPPNSGSGYEQYF.